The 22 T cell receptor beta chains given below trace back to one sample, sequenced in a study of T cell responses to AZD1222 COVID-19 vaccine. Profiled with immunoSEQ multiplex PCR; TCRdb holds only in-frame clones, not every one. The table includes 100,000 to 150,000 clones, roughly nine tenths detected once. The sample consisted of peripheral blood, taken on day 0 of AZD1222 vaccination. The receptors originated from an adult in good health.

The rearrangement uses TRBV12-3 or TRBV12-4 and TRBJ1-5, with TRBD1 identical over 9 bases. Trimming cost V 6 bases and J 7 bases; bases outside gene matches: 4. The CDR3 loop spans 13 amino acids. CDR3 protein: CASRLDRGQPQHF. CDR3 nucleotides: TGTGCCAGCAGACTTGACAGGGGGCAGCCCCAGCATTTT.

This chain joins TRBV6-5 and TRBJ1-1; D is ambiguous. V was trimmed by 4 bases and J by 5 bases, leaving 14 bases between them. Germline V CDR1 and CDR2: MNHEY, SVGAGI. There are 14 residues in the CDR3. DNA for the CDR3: TGTGCCAGCAGTTTAGAAATCGGTGGGACTGAAGCTTTCTTT. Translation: CASSLEIGGTEAFF.

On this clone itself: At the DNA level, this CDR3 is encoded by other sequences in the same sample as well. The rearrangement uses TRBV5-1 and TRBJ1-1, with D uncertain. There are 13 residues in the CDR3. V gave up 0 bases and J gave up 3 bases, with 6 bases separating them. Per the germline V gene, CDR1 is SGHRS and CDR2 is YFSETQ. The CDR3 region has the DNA TGCGCCAGCAGCTTGGATGGGGACACTGAAGCTTTCTTT. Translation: CASSLDGDTEAFF.

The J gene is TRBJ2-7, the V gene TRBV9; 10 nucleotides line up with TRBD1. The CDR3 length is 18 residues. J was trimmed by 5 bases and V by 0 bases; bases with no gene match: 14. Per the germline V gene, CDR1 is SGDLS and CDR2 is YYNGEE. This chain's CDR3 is CASSVAPASGTGENEQYF. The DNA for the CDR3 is TGTGCCAGCAGCGTAGCTCCAGCTAGTGGGACAGGGGAAAACGAGCAGTACTTC.

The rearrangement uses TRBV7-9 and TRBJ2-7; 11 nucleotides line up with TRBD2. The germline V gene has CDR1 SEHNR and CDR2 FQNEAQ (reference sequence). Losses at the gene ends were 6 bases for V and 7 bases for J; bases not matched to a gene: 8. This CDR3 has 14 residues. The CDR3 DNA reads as TGTGCCAGCAGTGATAGCGGGAGGGCGGGTGAGCAGTACTTC. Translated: CASSDSGRAGEQYF. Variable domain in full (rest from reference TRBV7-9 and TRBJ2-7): DTGVSQNPRHKITKRGQNVTFRCDPISEHNRLYWYRQTLGQGPEFLTYFQNEAQLEKSRLLSDRFSAERPKGSFSTLEIQRTEQGDSAMYLCASSDSGRAGEQYFGPGTRLTVT.

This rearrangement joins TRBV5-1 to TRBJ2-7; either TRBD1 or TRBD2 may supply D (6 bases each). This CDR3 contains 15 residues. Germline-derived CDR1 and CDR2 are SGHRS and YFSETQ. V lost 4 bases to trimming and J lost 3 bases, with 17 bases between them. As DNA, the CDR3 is TGCGCCAGCAGCGAGGGGGGAGCTGGGAACTACGAGCAGTACTTC. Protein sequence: CASSEGGAGNYEQYF.

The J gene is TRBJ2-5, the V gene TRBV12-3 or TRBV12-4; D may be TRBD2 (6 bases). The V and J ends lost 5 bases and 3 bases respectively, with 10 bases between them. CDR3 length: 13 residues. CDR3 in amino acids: CASSPGLEETQYF. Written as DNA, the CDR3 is TGTGCCAGCAGTCCGGGACTCGAAGAGACCCAGTACTTC.

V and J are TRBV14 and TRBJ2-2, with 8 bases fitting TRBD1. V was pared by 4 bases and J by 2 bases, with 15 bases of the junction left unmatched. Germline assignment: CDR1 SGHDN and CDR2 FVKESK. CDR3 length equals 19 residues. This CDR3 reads CASSRKKQGVPINTGELFF. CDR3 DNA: TGTGCCAGCAGCCGCAAAAAACAGGGGGTGCCCATTAACACCGGGGAGCTGTTTTTT.

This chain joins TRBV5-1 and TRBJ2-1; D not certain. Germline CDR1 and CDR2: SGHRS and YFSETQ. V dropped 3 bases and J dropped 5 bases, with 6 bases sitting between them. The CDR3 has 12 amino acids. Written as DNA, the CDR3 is TGCGCCAGCAGCTCCGACAACAATGAGCAGTTCTTC. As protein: CASSSDNNEQFF.

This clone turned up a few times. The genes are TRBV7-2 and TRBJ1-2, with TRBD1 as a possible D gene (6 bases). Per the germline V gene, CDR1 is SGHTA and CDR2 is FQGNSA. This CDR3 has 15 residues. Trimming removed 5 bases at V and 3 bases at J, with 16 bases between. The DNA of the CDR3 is TGTGCCAGCAGCCCAACCCGGGGGCAGGACTATGGCTACACCTTC. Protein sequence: CASSPTRGQDYGYTF.

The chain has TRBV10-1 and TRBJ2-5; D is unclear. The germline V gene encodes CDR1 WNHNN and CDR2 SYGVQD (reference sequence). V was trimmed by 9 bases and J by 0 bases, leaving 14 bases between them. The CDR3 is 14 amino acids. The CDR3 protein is CARRQANYQETQYF. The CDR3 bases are TGCGCCAGAAGGCAGGCCAACTACCAAGAGACCCAGTACTTC.

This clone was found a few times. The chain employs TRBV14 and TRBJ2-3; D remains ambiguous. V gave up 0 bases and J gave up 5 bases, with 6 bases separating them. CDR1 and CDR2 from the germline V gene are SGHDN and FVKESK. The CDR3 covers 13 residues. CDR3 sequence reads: CASSQDLVDTQYF. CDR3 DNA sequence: TGTGCCAGCAGCCAAGACCTTGTAGATACGCAGTATTTT.

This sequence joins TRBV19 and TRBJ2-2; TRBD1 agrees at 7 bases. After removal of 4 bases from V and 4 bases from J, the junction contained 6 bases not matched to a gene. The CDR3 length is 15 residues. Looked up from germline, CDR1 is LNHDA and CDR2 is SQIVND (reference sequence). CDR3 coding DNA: TGTGCCAGTAGTAAGCAGGGGGAACTCACCGGGGAGCTGTTTTTT. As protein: CASSKQGELTGELFF.

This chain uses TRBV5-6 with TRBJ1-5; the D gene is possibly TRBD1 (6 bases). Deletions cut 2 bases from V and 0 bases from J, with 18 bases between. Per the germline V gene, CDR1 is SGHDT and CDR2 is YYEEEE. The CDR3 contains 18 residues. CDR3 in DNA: TGTGCCAGCAGCTTATTTCGGTCAGGGGTCCTTAGCAATCAGCCCCAGCATTTT. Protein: CASSLFRSGVLSNQPQHF.

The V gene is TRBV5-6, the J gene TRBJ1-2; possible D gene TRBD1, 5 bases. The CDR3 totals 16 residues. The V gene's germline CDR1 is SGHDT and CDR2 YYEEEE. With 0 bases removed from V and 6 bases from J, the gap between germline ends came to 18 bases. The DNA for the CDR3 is TGTGCCAGCAGCTTGGCCAATGTGGGGGTAGTGGATGGCTACACCTTC. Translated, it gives CASSLANVGVVDGYTF.

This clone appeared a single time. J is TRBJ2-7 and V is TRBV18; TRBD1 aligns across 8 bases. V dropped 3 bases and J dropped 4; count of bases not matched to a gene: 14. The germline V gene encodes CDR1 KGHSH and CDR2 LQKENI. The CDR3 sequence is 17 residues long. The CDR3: CASSPFKPGQVIYEQYF. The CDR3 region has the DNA TGTGCCAGCTCACCGTTCAAACCGGGACAGGTAATTTACGAGCAGTACTTC.

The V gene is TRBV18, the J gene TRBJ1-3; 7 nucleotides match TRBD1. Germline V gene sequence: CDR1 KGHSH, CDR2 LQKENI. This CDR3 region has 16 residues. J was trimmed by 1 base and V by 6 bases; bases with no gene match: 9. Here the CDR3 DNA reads TGTGCCAGCTCTCCCTCGACAGGGAGGTCTGGAAACACCATATATTTT. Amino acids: CASSPSTGRSGNTIYF.

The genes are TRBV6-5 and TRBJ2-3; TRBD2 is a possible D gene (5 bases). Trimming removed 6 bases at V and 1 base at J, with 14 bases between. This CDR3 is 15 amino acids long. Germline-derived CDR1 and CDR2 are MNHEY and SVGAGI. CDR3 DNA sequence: TGTGCCAGCAGCCGACCGAGCGGAGGCACAGATACGCAGTATTTT. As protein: CASSRPSGGTDTQYF.

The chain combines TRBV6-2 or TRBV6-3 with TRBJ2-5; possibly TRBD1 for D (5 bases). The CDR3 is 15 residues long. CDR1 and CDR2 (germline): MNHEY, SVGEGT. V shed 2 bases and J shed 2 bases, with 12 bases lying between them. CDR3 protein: CASSYPTANQETQYF. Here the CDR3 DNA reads TGTGCCAGCAGTTACCCGACAGCAAATCAAGAGACCCAGTACTTC.

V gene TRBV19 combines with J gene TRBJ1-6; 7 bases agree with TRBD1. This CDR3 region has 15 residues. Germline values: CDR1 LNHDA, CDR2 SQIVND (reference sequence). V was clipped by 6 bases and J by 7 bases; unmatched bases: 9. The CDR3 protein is CASRVGTEGNSPLHF. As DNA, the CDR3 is TGTGCCAGTAGAGTCGGGACAGAGGGGAATTCACCCCTCCACTTT.

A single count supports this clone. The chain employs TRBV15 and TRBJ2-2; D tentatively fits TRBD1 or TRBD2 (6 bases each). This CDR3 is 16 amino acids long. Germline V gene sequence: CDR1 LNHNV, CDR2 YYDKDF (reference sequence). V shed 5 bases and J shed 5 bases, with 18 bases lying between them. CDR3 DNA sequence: TGTGCCACCAGCCTTGCTGGGGGGCGAGGAACCGGGGAGCTGTTTTTT. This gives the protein CATSLAGGRGTGELFF. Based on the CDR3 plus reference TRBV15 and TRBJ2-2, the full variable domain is DAMVIQNPRYQVTQFGKPVTLSCSQTLNHNVMYWYQQKSSQAPKLLFHYYDKDFNNEADTPDNFQSRRPNTSFCFLDIRSPGLGDTAMYLCATSLAGGRGTGELFFGEGSRLTVL.

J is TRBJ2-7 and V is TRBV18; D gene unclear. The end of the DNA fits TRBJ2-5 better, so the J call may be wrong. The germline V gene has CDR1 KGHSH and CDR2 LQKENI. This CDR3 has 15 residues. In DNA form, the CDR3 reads TGTGCCAGCTCACCAAGACCGAATCCCCAAGAGACCCAGTACTTC. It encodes CASSPRPNPQETQYF.